The table lists the clone carrying this T cell receptor (beta chain) with a count of one. CD45RO-negative cells were positively selected for CCR7, leaving out terminally differentiated effector memory CD45RA+ cells. Trimming took 8 bases from V and 6 from J, leaving 20 bases between them. The CDR3 totals 14 residues. Germline CDR1 reads LGHNT; CDR2 reads FRNRAP. This sample was taken from a study of shared clonotypes between healthy human individuals. Produced via immunoSEQ multiplex PCR; TCRdb's table is partial and in-frame only. The data show millions of clones, about 95% seen once. This TCR came from a young man in good health. Specimen: naive CD8+ T cells sorted from blood. This rearrangement joins TRBV12-5 to TRBJ2-7; a weak D match, TRBD2 (5 bases). The CDR3 spells CASSVDYQEAEQYF. The CDR3 bases are TGTGCTAGTTCGGTAGACTACCAAGAAGCCGAGCAGTACTTC.